The present T cell receptor (beta chain) was sequenced within a study of T cell clonality in common variable immunodeficiency. Study-level results: Common variable immunodeficiency TCR beta sequences reportedly had fewer deletions and N-nucleotide insertions. Shared TCRbeta clones were fewer between CVID subjects than controls. CVID patient heterogeneity limited repertoire-clinical complication correlations.

This clone was seen many times. Its target is not known. The read halts 3 residues ahead of the CDR3 end, with the missing end drawn from the germline J gene. Control and CVID samples contributed equal amounts of genomic DNA. TCRdb's copy holds only in-frame clones and misses some; the assay was immunoSEQ multiplex PCR. The record shows 35,000 to 50,000 clones for this sample, with no singletons present. Trimming shortened V by 0 bases and J by 0 bases, and 15 bases separated the two germline ends. Germline V gene lookup returns CDR1 DFQATT and CDR2 SNEGSKA (reference sequence). The CDR3 totals 17 residues.

V usage is TRBV20-1 and J usage is TRBJ1-5; D is uncertain. This receptor was obtained from a person aged 18-69 years in good health. Input material: peripheral blood mononuclear cells. This CDR3 reads CSARDEFDKNSNQPQHF. The covered CDR3 bases are TGCAGTGCTAGAGATGAGTTTGACAAGAATAGCAATCAGCCC.